This entry lists 14 T cell receptor beta chains sequenced from one sample in a study of OX40 agonist ivuxolimab in advanced cancers. Produced via immunoSEQ multiplex PCR; TCRdb's table is partial and in-frame only. This sample has more than 40,000 clones, with 60% to 80% found just once. The specimen was CD4+ or CD8+ T cells sorted from blood, collected in a trial of the OX40 agonist ivuxolimab. These receptors were taken from an adult with an advanced solid tumor such as melanoma, head and neck, liver or kidney cancer.

The chain joins TRBV28 to TRBJ1-5; 10 nucleotides align to TRBD1. V gave up 7 bases and J gave up 9 bases; unmatched junction bases: 12. CDR3 length equals 15 residues. The germline V gene has CDR1 MDHEN and CDR2 SYDVKM. The CDR3 reads CASTPGTGAVLPQHF. Written as DNA, the CDR3 is TGTGCCAGCACCCCCGGGACAGGGGCCGTTTTGCCCCAGCATTTT.

The chain links TRBV9 to TRBJ2-6; D is tentatively TRBD1 or TRBD2 (5 bases each). Germline V gene data show CDR1 as SGDLS and CDR2 as YYNGEE. The CDR3 extends over 17 amino acids. Trimming stripped 2 bases from V and 4 bases from J, with 16 bases between. CDR3 coding DNA: TGTGCCAGCAGCGTGGGCCACGGGGCAGGAGGGGCCAACGTCCTGACTTTC. Protein product: CASSVGHGAGGANVLTF.

V gene TRBV29-1 combines with J gene TRBJ2-7; the D gene could be TRBD1 or TRBD2 (5 bases each). Per the germline V gene, CDR1 is SQVTM and CDR2 is ANQGSEA. The V gene lost 7 bases and the J gene lost 2 bases, with 18 bases spanning the gap. The CDR3 has 14 amino acids. The CDR3 DNA is TGCAGCGCCACCTTCGGGGCGCGGACCTACGAGCAGTACTTC. Translated: CSATFGARTYEQYF.

The genes are TRBV7-2 and TRBJ2-7; TRBD1 aligns across 8 bases. Germline V lookup: CDR1 SGHTA, CDR2 FQGNSA. This CDR3 region has 15 residues. V shed 6 bases, J shed 0 bases, and the junction held 7 bases outside the gene matches. The CDR3 region has the DNA TGTGCCAGCAGTTTCTCCGGGACAGGCTCCTACGAGCAGTACTTC. It is translated as CASSFSGTGSYEQYF.

The chain joins TRBV30 to TRBJ2-3; no clear D. The germline gives CDR1 GTSNPN, CDR2 SVGIG (reference sequence). Trimming took off 2 bases at V and 3 bases at J, with 6 bases between the two ends. CDR3 size: 12 residues. The CDR3 coding sequence is TGTGCCTGGAGTAGGTCGACAGATACGCAGTATTTT. Translation: CAWSRSTDTQYF.

The V gene is TRBV14, the J gene TRBJ1-6; D perhaps matches TRBD1 (6 bases). Per germline, CDR1 SGHDN and CDR2 FVKESK. This CDR3 is built from 15 residues. Trimming shortened V by 2 bases and J by 9 bases, and 14 bases separated the two germline ends. CDR3 nucleotide sequence: TGTGCCAGCAGCCAACACGCAGGGGCCAGTTCACCCCTCCACTTT. Its translation is CASSQHAGASSPLHF.

This chain uses TRBV5-1 with TRBJ2-5, with TRBD1 matching over 8 bases. V lost 0 bases to trimming and J lost 5 bases; unmatched junction nucleotides: 9. This CDR3 is 16 amino acids long. Germline CDR1 and CDR2: SGHRS and YFSETQ. The CDR3 loop reads CASSLADRAGEETQYF. The CDR3 region has the DNA TGCGCCAGCAGCTTGGCGGACAGGGCTGGGGAGGAGACCCAGTACTTC.

The rearrangement joins TRBV5-1 to TRBJ2-3, with D uncertain. Trimming took off 2 bases at V and 0 bases at J, with 13 bases between the two ends. The CDR3 is made up of 16 amino acids. From germline, CDR1 is SGHRS and CDR2 YFSETQ. CDR3 protein: CASSFTPQASTDTQYF. As DNA, the CDR3 is TGCGCCAGCAGCTTTACGCCTCAAGCTAGCACAGATACGCAGTATTTT.

This sequence joins TRBV9 and TRBJ2-3, with 12 bases identical to TRBD2. Germline V lookup: CDR1 SGDLS, CDR2 YYNGEE. V dropped 2 bases and J dropped 5; count of bases not matched to a gene: 6. This CDR3 spans 16 amino acids. CDR3 nucleotides: TGTGCCAGCAGCGTCTCTAGCGGGAGGGCCGTAGATACGCAGTATTTT. Protein product: CASSVSSGRAVDTQYF.

The chain links TRBV11-3 to TRBJ1-1; D may be TRBD1 (5 bases). V was pared by 0 bases and J by 1 base, with 9 bases between. There are 15 residues in the CDR3. Germline V gene data show CDR1 as SGHNT and CDR2 as YENEEA. As DNA, the CDR3 is TGTGCCAGCAGCTTAGAGGGGCCGCGGAACACTGAAGCTTTCTTT. This sequence encodes CASSLEGPRNTEAFF.

This chain links TRBV2 with TRBJ1-6; the D is unclear. V dropped 8 bases and J dropped 4 bases, with 15 bases sitting between them. This CDR3 is 15 amino acids long. Germline CDR1 reads SNHLY; CDR2 reads FYNNEI. In DNA form, the CDR3 reads TGTGCCAGCGTCGCGGGGTCTGTATATAATTCACCCCTCCACTTT. Encoded protein: CASVAGSVYNSPLHF.

The chain employs TRBV27 and TRBJ2-5, with TRBD1 matching over 8 bases. V lost 0 bases, J lost 4 bases, and 13 bases stayed unmatched. The CDR3 contains 18 residues. Germline CDR1 and CDR2: MNHEY and SMNVEV (reference sequence). The CDR3 DNA follows: TGTGCCAGCAGTTTATCGCCGCCGACAGGGGTCGTGGGAGAGACCCAGTACTTC. Amino acid sequence: CASSLSPPTGVVGETQYF.

This chain links TRBV7-9 with TRBJ2-1; 8 bases are a match to TRBD2. Germline V CDR1 and CDR2: SEHNR, FQNEAQ (reference sequence). This CDR3 is 17 amino acids long. Trimming took 5 bases from V and 7 from J; bases not matched to a gene: 16. The CDR3 reads CASSPPGGAGVGNEQFF. For the CDR3, the DNA is TGTGCCAGCAGCCCTCCGGGGGGGGCGGGAGTTGGTAATGAGCAGTTCTTC.

There are a few counts of this clone. This chain connects TRBV11-3 to TRBJ2-5; D call uncertain. Looked up from germline, CDR1 is SGHNT and CDR2 is YENEEA. The CDR3 sequence is 13 residues long. Trimming cost V 6 bases and J 5 bases, with 13 bases left between them. The CDR3 DNA reads TGTGCCAGCAGTAGGGCCGAGTTCGAGACCCAGTACTTC. It encodes CASSRAEFETQYF.